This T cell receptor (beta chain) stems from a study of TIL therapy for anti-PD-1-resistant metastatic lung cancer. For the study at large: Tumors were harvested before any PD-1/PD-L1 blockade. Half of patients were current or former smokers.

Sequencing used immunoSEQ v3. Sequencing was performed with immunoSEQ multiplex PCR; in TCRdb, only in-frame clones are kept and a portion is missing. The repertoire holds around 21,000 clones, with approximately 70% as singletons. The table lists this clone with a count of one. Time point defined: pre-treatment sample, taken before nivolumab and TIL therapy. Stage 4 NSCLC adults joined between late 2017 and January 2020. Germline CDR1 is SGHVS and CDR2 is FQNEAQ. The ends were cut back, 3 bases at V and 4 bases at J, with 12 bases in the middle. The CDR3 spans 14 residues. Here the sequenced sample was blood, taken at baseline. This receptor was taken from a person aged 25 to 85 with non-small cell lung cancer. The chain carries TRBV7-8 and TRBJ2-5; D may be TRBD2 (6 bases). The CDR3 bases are TGTGCCAGCAGCTTTGTCGGGGGACCAGAGACCCAGTACTTC. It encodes CASSFVGGPETQYF.